The rows below give T cell receptor beta chains drawn from one sample of a study of human T cells and chemical hapten exposure. Using its own MiXCR run on the RACE reads, TCRdb lists one record per CDR3 protein. The table shows roughly 110,000 distinct CDR3 sequences, with less than 15% occurring only once. The sample consisted of whole blood, taken in connection with sensitization to the hapten diphenylcyclopropenone (DPC). The source of these receptors is a woman in her forties or fifties with alopecia areata. Some clones in this sample may be carry-over from other donors' samples. Both conserved end residues are part of each CDR3. The D gene is left open where the match is weak. Size is omitted from some rows. Given values are once, few, many or a class for expanded clones.

j_gene: TRBJ1-1
v_gene: TRBV3-1
abundance: few
d_gene: .
CDR3nt: TGTGCCAGCAGCCAAGATACTTTGAGGGGCTTGGCTTTCTTT
CDR3aa: CASSQDTLRGLAFF

j_gene: TRBJ1-6
v_gene: TRBV7-2
abundance: .
d_gene: .
CDR3nt: TGTGCCAGCAGCTTAGAGTTTACAGCTAATTCACCCCTCCACTTT
CDR3aa: CASSLEFTANSPLHF

j_gene: TRBJ1-4
v_gene: TRBV7-2
abundance: .
d_gene: .
CDR3nt: TGTGCCAGCAGCTTGAGGACAGTTGCAACTAATGAAAAACTGTTTTTT
CDR3aa: CASSLRTVATNEKLFF

j_gene: TRBJ1-4
v_gene: TRBV6-5
abundance: .
d_gene: TRBD1
CDR3nt: TGTGCCAGCAGAATGTTCACAGGGGCTGGGGCTGAAAAACTGTTTTTT
CDR3aa: CASRMFTGAGAEKLFF

j_gene: TRBJ1-1
v_gene: TRBV2
abundance: .
d_gene: TRBD1
CDR3nt: TGTGCCAGCAGACCCGGGACAGGAAAGTCGGCTTTCTTT
CDR3aa: CASRPGTGKSAFF

j_gene: TRBJ2-1
v_gene: TRBV10-3
abundance: .
d_gene: .
CDR3nt: TGTGCCATCCCTGAAGGGGAGCAGTTCTTC
CDR3aa: CAIPEGEQFF

j_gene: TRBJ1-1
v_gene: TRBV29-1
abundance: .
d_gene: .
CDR3nt: TGCAGCGTTGAAGTCGGGGGGAACACTGAAGCTTTCTTT
CDR3aa: CSVEVGGNTEAFF

j_gene: TRBJ1-5
v_gene: TRBV29-1
abundance: .
d_gene: .
CDR3nt: TGCAGCGTTGTGACAGGTTATAGCAATCAGCCCCAGCATTTT
CDR3aa: CSVVTGYSNQPQHF

j_gene: TRBJ1-1
v_gene: TRBV29-1
abundance: few
d_gene: .
CDR3nt: TGCAGCTCTAGGGAGAACACTGAAGCTTTCTTT
CDR3aa: CSSRENTEAFF

j_gene: TRBJ2-5
v_gene: TRBV29-1
abundance: many
d_gene: TRBD1
CDR3nt: TGCAGCGGGACAGGGACCCTCCAAGAGACCCAGTACTTC
CDR3aa: CSGTGTLQETQYF

j_gene: TRBJ1-4
v_gene: TRBV28
abundance: many
d_gene: .
CDR3nt: TGTGCCAGCAGTTTAGGCGAAAAACTGTTTTTT
CDR3aa: CASSLGEKLFF

j_gene: TRBJ2-1
v_gene: TRBV23-1
abundance: many
d_gene: .
CDR3nt: TGCGCCAGCGGCCCGCGGGGACCACGACCCTACAATGAGCAGTTCTTC
CDR3aa: CASGPRGPRPYNEQFF

j_gene: TRBJ1-4
v_gene: TRBV4-1
abundance: few
d_gene: TRBD1
CDR3nt: TGCGCCAGCAGCCAAGAACAGGGGGCCGGAGAAAAACTGTTTTTT
CDR3aa: CASSQEQGAGEKLFF

j_gene: TRBJ1-1
v_gene: TRBV6-2/TRBV6-3
abundance: few
d_gene: .
CDR3nt: TGTGCCAGCAGTTACAAGAGGGGGACTTCCACGAACACTGAAGCTTTCTTT
CDR3aa: CASSYKRGTSTNTEAFF

j_gene: TRBJ2-1
v_gene: TRBV10-3
abundance: few
d_gene: TRBD1
CDR3nt: TGTGCCATCAGCGGTCCCGGACAGGGGGCGAATGAGCAGTTCTTC
CDR3aa: CAISGPGQGANEQFF

j_gene: TRBJ1-1
v_gene: TRBV6-6
abundance: few
d_gene: .
CDR3nt: TGTGCCAGCAGCCCCTTGTGGCAGGGAGAAGCTTTCTTT
CDR3aa: CASSPLWQGEAFF

j_gene: TRBJ2-4
v_gene: TRBV5-1
abundance: .
d_gene: .
CDR3nt: TGCGCCAGCAGCTCCGGGACGGCCAAAAACATTCAGTACTTC
CDR3aa: CASSSGTAKNIQYF

j_gene: TRBJ2-1
v_gene: TRBV23-1
abundance: many
d_gene: .
CDR3nt: TGCGCCAGCCTATCGAGCGGTTCCTTTTACAATGAGCAGTTCTTC
CDR3aa: CASLSSGSFYNEQFF

j_gene: TRBJ2-7
v_gene: TRBV28
abundance: many
d_gene: TRBD1
CDR3nt: TGTGCCAGCACCGCACAGGGGGCAGTCTACGAGCAGTACTTC
CDR3aa: CASTAQGAVYEQYF

j_gene: TRBJ2-6
v_gene: TRBV29-1
abundance: .
d_gene: .
CDR3nt: TGCAGCGTTGACAGAACCGACTCTGGGGCCAACGTCCTGACTTTC
CDR3aa: CSVDRTDSGANVLTF

j_gene: TRBJ2-7
v_gene: TRBV28
abundance: few
d_gene: .
CDR3nt: TGTGCCAGCAGCGACCGGAGAGGCTCCACAATCGAGCAGTACTTC
CDR3aa: CASSDRRGSTIEQYF

j_gene: TRBJ2-3
v_gene: TRBV7-2
abundance: .
d_gene: .
CDR3nt: TGTGCCAGCAGCTTAGCGAAAGCAGAGGGCTCGGATACGCAGTATTTT
CDR3aa: CASSLAKAEGSDTQYF

j_gene: TRBJ1-3
v_gene: TRBV7-6
abundance: few
d_gene: TRBD1
CDR3nt: TGTGCCAGCAGCTTGCGGACAGGGGCTGGAAACACCATATATTTT
CDR3aa: CASSLRTGAGNTIYF

j_gene: TRBJ2-3
v_gene: TRBV5-1
abundance: .
d_gene: TRBD1
CDR3nt: TGCGCCAGCAGCCCGAACGGACAATGGACAGGGGCCACAGATACGCAGTATTTT
CDR3aa: CASSPNGQWTGATDTQYF

j_gene: TRBJ2-7
v_gene: TRBV27
abundance: .
d_gene: TRBD2
CDR3nt: TGTGCCACCGCGGGAGGACAGATCTACGAGCAGTACTTC
CDR3aa: CATAGGQIYEQYF

j_gene: TRBJ1-1
v_gene: TRBV7-2
abundance: few
d_gene: .
CDR3nt: TGTGCCAGCAGCCAGACAGTAATGAACACTGAAGCTTTCTTT
CDR3aa: CASSQTVMNTEAFF

j_gene: TRBJ1-1
v_gene: TRBV2
abundance: .
d_gene: TRBD1
CDR3nt: TGTGCCAGCAGTGAACAACAGGGGGGCGAATTGAAAGCTTTCTTT
CDR3aa: CASSEQQGGELKAFF

j_gene: TRBJ2-1
v_gene: TRBV19
abundance: many
d_gene: TRBD1
CDR3nt: TGTGCCAGTAGTACCCCACCAATCCCTCAGGACAGGGCAGCCTACAATGAGCAGTTCTTC
CDR3aa: CASSTPPIPQDRAAYNEQFF

j_gene: TRBJ2-1
v_gene: TRBV20-1
abundance: many
d_gene: TRBD2
CDR3nt: TGCAGTGCTAAAACTAGCGGGAGGGGTGAGCAGTTCTTC
CDR3aa: CSAKTSGRGEQFF

j_gene: TRBJ2-1
v_gene: TRBV28
abundance: many
d_gene: TRBD2
CDR3nt: TGTGCCAGCAGTCCTGTACTAGCGGGACCGAACAATGAGCAGTTCTTC
CDR3aa: CASSPVLAGPNNEQFF

j_gene: TRBJ2-7
v_gene: TRBV4-3
abundance: .
d_gene: .
CDR3nt: TGCGCCAGCAGCCTAGGACAGAGCTACGAGCAGTACTTC
CDR3aa: CASSLGQSYEQYF

j_gene: TRBJ2-4
v_gene: TRBV12-3/TRBV12-4
abundance: many
d_gene: .
CDR3nt: TGTGCCAGCAGTTCCCTGACTAGTCAGTACTTC
CDR3aa: CASSSLTSQYF

j_gene: TRBJ2-7
v_gene: TRBV6-2/TRBV6-3
abundance: few
d_gene: .
CDR3nt: TGTGCCAGCAGTTACTGGTCCTACGAGCAGTACTTC
CDR3aa: CASSYWSYEQYF

j_gene: TRBJ1-2
v_gene: TRBV6-7
abundance: few
d_gene: TRBD1
CDR3nt: TGTGCCAGCAGCTTCAGAAACGGACAGGGAATCATCTATGGCTACACCTTC
CDR3aa: CASSFRNGQGIIYGYTF

j_gene: TRBJ2-3
v_gene: TRBV11-2
abundance: .
d_gene: .
CDR3nt: TGTGCCAGCAGCCCCTTTAGGAGCAGCACAGATACGCAGTATTTT
CDR3aa: CASSPFRSSTDTQYF

j_gene: TRBJ1-1
v_gene: TRBV29-1
abundance: .
d_gene: TRBD1
CDR3nt: TGCAGCACATACAGGGGCACTGAAGCTTTCTTT
CDR3aa: CSTYRGTEAFF

j_gene: TRBJ2-4
v_gene: TRBV10-3
abundance: .
d_gene: .
CDR3nt: TGTGCCATCAGTGAGTCGATAGGGGGGCTAGCCAAAAACATTCAGTACTTC
CDR3aa: CAISESIGGLAKNIQYF

j_gene: TRBJ1-2
v_gene: TRBV24-1
abundance: many
d_gene: .
CDR3nt: TGTGCCACCAGTGACCAGAGTACGGGAAGTCATGGCTACACCTTC
CDR3aa: CATSDQSTGSHGYTF

j_gene: TRBJ1-1
v_gene: TRBV5-4
abundance: .
d_gene: .
CDR3nt: TGTGCCAGCAGCGTGGGCGGACAGTGGAACACTGAAGCTTTCTTT
CDR3aa: CASSVGGQWNTEAFF

j_gene: TRBJ2-7
v_gene: TRBV11-1
abundance: few
d_gene: .
CDR3nt: TGTGCCAGCAGCTTAGTTTCGGGCGAGCAGTACTTC
CDR3aa: CASSLVSGEQYF

j_gene: TRBJ1-2
v_gene: TRBV28
abundance: many
d_gene: .
CDR3nt: TGTGCCAGCAGTGGAAACAGGGCAAACTATGGCTACACCTTC
CDR3aa: CASSGNRANYGYTF

j_gene: TRBJ2-5
v_gene: TRBV2
abundance: .
d_gene: .
CDR3nt: TGTGCCAGCAGCATGCTAGAGACCCAGTACTTC
CDR3aa: CASSMLETQYF

j_gene: TRBJ1-3
v_gene: TRBV21-1
abundance: .
d_gene: .
CDR3nt: TGTGCCAGCAGCAACGAGGCGACTCCAGCTGTCCTCAACTCTGGAAACACCATATATTTT
CDR3aa: CASSNEATPAVLNSGNTIYF